This paragraph covers one TCR beta chain sequence. Its matching antigen is unknown. The data stem from a study of CXCR3-negative and CXCR3-positive naive CD8 T cells. The study made its TRB cDNA libraries by 5' RACE, adding UMI labels. TCRdb reanalyzed the 5' RACE reads and collapses them to one entry per CDR3 protein, without DNA. This repertoire includes roughly 100,000 distinct CDR3 sequences. A CD45RO-CCR7+CD27+CD95- profile was what naive CD8+ T cells displayed. Broader study findings: Diversity ran similarly high across both naive subsets but far lower in memory CD8+ cells. TRBV-TRBJ usage was alike in naive CXCR3-negative and CXCR3-positive cells but differed in memory cells. The study found more hydrophobic TRB CDR3s in CXCR3-positive naive cells than in CXCR3-negative naive cells.

This receptor was taken from a human donor in good health. Some clones in this sample may be carry-over from other donors' samples. Source material: naive CXCR3+ CD8+ T cells from blood. Subset meaning: CD45RO-CCR7+CD27+CD95- naive CD8+ T cells expressing CXCR3 (TNR3+).

The CDR3 region is CASSELSGVTGELFF. The rearrangement uses TRBV7-9 and TRBJ2-2; no DNA is available, so the TRBD1 call from TCRdb remains unchecked. CDR3 length: 15 residues. Germline CDR1 SEHNR, CDR2 FQNEAQ (reference sequence). Based on the CDR3 plus reference TRBV7-9 and TRBJ2-2, the full variable domain is DTGVSQNPRHKITKRGQNVTFRCDPISEHNRLYWYRQTLGQGPEFLTYFQNEAQLEKSRLLSDRFSAERPKGSFSTLEIQRTEQGDSAMYLCASSELSGVTGELFFGEGSRLTVL.